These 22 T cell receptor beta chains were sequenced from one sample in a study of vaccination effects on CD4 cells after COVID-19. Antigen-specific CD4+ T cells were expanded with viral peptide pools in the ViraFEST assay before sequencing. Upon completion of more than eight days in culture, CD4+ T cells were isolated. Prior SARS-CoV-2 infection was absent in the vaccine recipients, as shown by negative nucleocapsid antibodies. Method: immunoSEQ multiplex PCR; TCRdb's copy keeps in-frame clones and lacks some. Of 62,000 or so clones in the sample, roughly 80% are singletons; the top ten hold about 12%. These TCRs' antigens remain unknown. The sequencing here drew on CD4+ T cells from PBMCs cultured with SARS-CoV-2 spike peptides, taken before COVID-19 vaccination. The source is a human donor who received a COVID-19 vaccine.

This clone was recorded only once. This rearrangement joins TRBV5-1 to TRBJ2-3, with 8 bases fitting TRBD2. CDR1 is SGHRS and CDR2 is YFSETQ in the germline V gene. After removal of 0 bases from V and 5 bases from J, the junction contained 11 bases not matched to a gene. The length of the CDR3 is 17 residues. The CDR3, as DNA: TGCGCCAGCAGCTTGGTAGGGGCGGGGGGCGGAGGAGATACGCAGTATTTT. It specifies CASSLVGAGGGGDTQYF.

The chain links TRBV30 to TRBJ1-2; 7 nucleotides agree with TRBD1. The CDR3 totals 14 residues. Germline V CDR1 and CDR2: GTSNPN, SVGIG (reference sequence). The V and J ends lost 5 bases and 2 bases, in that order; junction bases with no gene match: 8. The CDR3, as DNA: TGTGCCTGGGCTGCGGGACAGCTGAACTATGGCTACACCTTC. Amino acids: CAWAAGQLNYGYTF.

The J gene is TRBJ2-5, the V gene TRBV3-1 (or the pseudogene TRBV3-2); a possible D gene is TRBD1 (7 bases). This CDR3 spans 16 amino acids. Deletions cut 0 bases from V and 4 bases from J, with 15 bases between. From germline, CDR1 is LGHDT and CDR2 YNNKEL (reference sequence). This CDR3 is CASSQEFPGGRETQYF. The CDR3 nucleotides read TGTGCCAGCAGCCAAGAATTTCCAGGGGGGCGAGAGACCCAGTACTTC.

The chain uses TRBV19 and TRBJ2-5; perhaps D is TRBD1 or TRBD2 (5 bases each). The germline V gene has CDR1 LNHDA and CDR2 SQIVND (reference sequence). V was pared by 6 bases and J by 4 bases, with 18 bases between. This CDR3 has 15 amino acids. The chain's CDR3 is CASSPEGRGSETQYF. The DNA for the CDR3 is TGTGCCAGTAGCCCCGAGGGTAGGGGATCAGAGACCCAGTACTTC. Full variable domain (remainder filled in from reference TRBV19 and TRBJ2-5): DGGITQSPKYLFRKEGQNVTLSCEQNLNHDAMYWYRQDPGQGLRLIYYSQIVNDFQKGDIAEGYSVSREKKESFPLTVTSAQKNPTAFYLCASSPEGRGSETQYFGPGTRLLVL.

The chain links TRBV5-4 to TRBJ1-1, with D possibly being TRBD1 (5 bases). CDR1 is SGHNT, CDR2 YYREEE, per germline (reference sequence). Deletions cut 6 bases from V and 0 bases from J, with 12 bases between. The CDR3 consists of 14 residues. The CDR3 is CASTNRFMNTEAFF. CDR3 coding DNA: TGTGCCAGCACCAACAGGTTTATGAACACTGAAGCTTTCTTT.

CDR3 DNA: TGTGCCAGCAGCTTGGATTTACTTCCTTACCAAGAGACCCAGTACTTC. Protein: CASSLDLLPYQETQYF. The chain employs TRBV5-6 and TRBJ2-5; D gene uncertain. CDR3 length equals 16 residues. V was clipped by 0 bases and J by 0 bases, with 12 bases between them. Germline-derived CDR1 and CDR2 are SGHDT and YYEEEE.

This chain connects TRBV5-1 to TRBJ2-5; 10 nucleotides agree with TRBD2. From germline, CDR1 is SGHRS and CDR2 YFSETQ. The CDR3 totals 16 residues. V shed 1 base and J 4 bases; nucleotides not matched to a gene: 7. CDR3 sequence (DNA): TGCGCCAGCAGCTTGTGGACTAGCGGCCTGGGAGAGACCCAGTACTTC. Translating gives CASSLWTSGLGETQYF. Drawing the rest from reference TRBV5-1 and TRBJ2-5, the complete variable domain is KAGVTQTPRYLIKTRGQQVTLSCSPISGHRSVSWYQQTPGQGLQFLFEYFSETQRNKGNFPGRFSGRQFSNSRSEMNVSTLELGDSALYLCASSLWTSGLGETQYFGPGTRLLVL.

The chain's CDR3 is CASNRESTGELFF. The CDR3 region has the DNA TGCGCCAGTAACAGGGAATCCACCGGGGAGCTGTTTTTT. This chain links TRBV5-1 with TRBJ2-2; TRBD1 is a possible D gene (6 bases). V lost 8 bases and J 4 bases, leaving 12 bases between the germline ends. The germline V gene encodes CDR1 SGHRS and CDR2 YFSETQ. The CDR3 sequence is 13 residues long.

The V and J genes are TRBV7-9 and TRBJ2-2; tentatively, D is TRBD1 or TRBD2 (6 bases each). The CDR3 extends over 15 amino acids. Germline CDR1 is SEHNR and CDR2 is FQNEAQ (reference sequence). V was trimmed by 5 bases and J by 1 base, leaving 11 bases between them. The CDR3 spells CASSPGAGNTGELFF. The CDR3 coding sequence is TGTGCCAGCAGCCCGGGGGCAGGGAACACCGGGGAGCTGTTTTTT.

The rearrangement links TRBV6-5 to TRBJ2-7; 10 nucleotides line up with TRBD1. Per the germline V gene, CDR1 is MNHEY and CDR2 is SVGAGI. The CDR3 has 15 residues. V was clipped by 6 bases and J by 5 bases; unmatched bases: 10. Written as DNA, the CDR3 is TGTGCCAGCAGGCTTCCGGGACAGGGGCTCGACGAGCAGTACGTC. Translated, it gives CASRLPGQGLDEQYV.

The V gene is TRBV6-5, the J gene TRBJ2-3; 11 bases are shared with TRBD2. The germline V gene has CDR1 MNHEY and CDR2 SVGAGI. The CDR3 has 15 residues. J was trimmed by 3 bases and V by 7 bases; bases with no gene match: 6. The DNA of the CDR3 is TGTGCCAGCAAAACTAGCGGGGGTAGAACAGATACGCAGTATTTT. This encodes CASKTSGGRTDTQYF.

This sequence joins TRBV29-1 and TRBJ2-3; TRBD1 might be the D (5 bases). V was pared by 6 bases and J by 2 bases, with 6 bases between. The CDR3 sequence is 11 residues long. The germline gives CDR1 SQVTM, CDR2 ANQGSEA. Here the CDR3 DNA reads TGCAGCGTCAGGGTCACAGATACGCAGTATTTT. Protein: CSVRVTDTQYF.

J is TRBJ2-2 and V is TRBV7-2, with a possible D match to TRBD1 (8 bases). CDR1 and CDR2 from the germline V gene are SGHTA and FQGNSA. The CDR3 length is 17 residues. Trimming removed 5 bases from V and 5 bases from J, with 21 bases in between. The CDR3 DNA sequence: TGTGCCAGCAGCCAACCTGCCGGACAGGGAGGGACCGGGGAGCTGTTTTTT. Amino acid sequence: CASSQPAGQGGTGELFF.

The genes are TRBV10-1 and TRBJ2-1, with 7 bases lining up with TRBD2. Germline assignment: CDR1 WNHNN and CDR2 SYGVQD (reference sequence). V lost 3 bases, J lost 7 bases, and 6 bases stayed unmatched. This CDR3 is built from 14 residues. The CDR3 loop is CASSESGGRNEQFF. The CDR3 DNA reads TGCGCCAGCAGTGAATCGGGGGGACGGAATGAGCAGTTCTTC.

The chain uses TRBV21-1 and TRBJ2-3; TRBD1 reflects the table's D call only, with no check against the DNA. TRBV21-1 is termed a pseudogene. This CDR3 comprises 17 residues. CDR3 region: CASSKTGTPRGTDTQYF. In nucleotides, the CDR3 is TGTGCCAGCAGCAAGACAGGAACCCCGCGGGGCACAGATACGCAGTATTTT.

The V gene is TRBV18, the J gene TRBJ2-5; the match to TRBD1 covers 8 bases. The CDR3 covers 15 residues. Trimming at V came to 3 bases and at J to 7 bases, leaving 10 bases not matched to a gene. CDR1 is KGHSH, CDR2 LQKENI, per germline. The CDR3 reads CASSPTGQGGGTQYF. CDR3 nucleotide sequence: TGTGCCAGCTCACCGACCGGACAGGGCGGTGGGACCCAGTACTTC.

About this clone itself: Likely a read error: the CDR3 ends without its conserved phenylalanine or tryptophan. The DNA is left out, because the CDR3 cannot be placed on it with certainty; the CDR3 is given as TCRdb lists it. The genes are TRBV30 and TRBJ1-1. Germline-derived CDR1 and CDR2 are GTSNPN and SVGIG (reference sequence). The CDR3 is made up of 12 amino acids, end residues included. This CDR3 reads CAWSVRGGHPKL.

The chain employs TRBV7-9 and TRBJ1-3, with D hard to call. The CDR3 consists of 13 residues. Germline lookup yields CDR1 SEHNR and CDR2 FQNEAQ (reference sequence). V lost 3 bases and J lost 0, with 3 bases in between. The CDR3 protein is CASSFYSGNTIYF. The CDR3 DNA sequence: TGTGCCAGCAGCTTCTACTCTGGAAACACCATATATTTT.

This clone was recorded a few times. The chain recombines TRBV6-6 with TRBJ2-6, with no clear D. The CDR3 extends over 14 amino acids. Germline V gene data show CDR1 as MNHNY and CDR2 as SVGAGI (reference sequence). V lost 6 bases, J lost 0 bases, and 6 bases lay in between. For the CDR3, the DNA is TGTGCCAGCAGCCACATCTCTGGGGCCAACGTCCTGACTTTC. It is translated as CASSHISGANVLTF.

CDR3 sequence reads: CASSATGGQETQYF. CDR3 sequence (DNA): TGTGCCAGCAGCGCGACAGGGGGCCAAGAGACCCAGTACTTC. The chain carries TRBV9 and TRBJ2-5; 9 bases map to TRBD1. V trimming: 3 bases; J trimming: 1 base; junction bases outside the gene matches: 1. The CDR3 is made up of 14 amino acids. Germline assignment: CDR1 SGDLS and CDR2 YYNGEE.

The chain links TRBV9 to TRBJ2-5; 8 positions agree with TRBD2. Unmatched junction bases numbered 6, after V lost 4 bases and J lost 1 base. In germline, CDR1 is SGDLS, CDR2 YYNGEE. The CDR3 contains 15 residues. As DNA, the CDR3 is TGTGCCAGCAGCCCCATAGCGGGGCCCCAAGAGACCCAGTACTTC. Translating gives CASSPIAGPQETQYF. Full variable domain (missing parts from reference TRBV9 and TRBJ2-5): DSGVTQTPKHLITATGQRVTLRCSPRSGDLSVYWYQQSLDQGLQFLIQYYNGEERAKGNILERFSAQQFPDLHSELNLSSLELGDSALYFCASSPIAGPQETQYFGPGTRLLVL.

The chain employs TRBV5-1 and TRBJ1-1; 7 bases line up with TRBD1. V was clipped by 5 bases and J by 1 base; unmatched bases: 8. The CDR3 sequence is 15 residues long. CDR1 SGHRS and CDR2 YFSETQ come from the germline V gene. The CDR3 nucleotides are TGCGCCAGCAGTTTCGAGGGGGCCTGGAACACTGAAGCTTTCTTT. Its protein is CASSFEGAWNTEAFF.